This TCR beta chain was captured in a study of blood T cell repertoires in COVID-19. The CDR3 runs to 15 residues. Germline assignment: CDR1 SGHTA and CDR2 FQGNSA. V dropped 4 bases and J dropped 4 bases, with 14 bases sitting between them. Assay used: immunoSEQ multiplex PCR; TCRdb lists only in-frame clones, some missing. The sample includes approximately 75,000 clones, around nine tenths of them seen just once. The receptor's source is a man between 60 and 75 years old with acute or convalescent COVID-19. The chain is built from TRBV7-2 and TRBJ1-5; perhaps TRBD1 as D (6 bases). The sequenced sample consisted of peripheral blood. The CDR3: CASSSRAQGNQPQHF. In DNA form, the CDR3 reads TGTGCCAGCAGCTCGAGGGCCCAGGGGAATCAGCCCCAGCATTTT. The full variable domain, completed using reference TRBV7-2 and TRBJ1-5, is GAGVSQSPSNKVTEKGKDVELRCDPISGHTALYWYRQSLGQGLEFLIYFQGNSAPDKSGLPSDRFSAERTGGSVSTLTIQRTQQEDSAVYLCASSSRAQGNQPQHFGDGTRLSIL.